Listed below are T cell receptor beta chains from one sample, sequenced in a study of Ad26.COV2.S vaccination and SARS-CoV-2 variants. Clones were sequenced by immunoSEQ multiplex PCR, and TCRdb holds only the in-frame ones, with some missing. The sample shows 300,000 to 450,000 clones, 85% of them seen only once. The sample here was peripheral blood, taken in a trial of Ad26.COV2.S vaccine versus placebo. The origin of the receptors is a person between 18 and 59 years old who received the Ad26.COV2.S COVID-19 vaccine or a placebo. Each CDR3 is given with its conserved first and last residue. The order of the fields is D gene, J gene, clone size, V gene, CDR3 DNA, CDR3 protein. The D gene is left open where the match is weak. Some rows have no size entry. The others give once, few or many, or a class for an expanded clone.

d_gene: TRBD1; j_gene: TRBJ1-5; abundance: NA; v_gene: TRBV10-3; CDR3nt: TGTGCCATCAGTCCGACAGGGGGCGCCGATCAGCCCCAGCATTTT; CDR3aa: CAISPTGGADQPQHF
d_gene: NA; j_gene: TRBJ2-3; abundance: NA; v_gene: TRBV9; CDR3nt: TGTGCCAGCAGCGCTCAGTGGGGGGCTGGAGATACGCAGTATTTT; CDR3aa: CASSAQWGAGDTQYF
d_gene: NA; j_gene: TRBJ2-7; abundance: NA; v_gene: TRBV3-1/TRBV3-2; CDR3nt: TGTGCCAGCAGCCAATCCTACGAGCAGTACTTC; CDR3aa: CASSQSYEQYF
d_gene: NA; j_gene: TRBJ1-3; abundance: once; v_gene: TRBV3-1/TRBV3-2; CDR3nt: TGTGCCAGCAGCCAAGAAGCTCGACAGATTTCTGGAAACACCATATATTTT; CDR3aa: CASSQEARQISGNTIYF
d_gene: TRBD1; j_gene: TRBJ1-5; abundance: NA; v_gene: TRBV28; CDR3nt: TGTGCCAGCAGTTTAGACAGGGGGTTACAGCCCCAGCATTTT; CDR3aa: CASSLDRGLQPQHF
d_gene: NA; j_gene: TRBJ2-1; abundance: NA; v_gene: TRBV6-4; CDR3nt: TGTGCCAGCAGTGACTCTATTTCTGACGGGACTGAGCAGTTCTTC; CDR3aa: CASSDSISDGTEQFF
d_gene: TRBD1; j_gene: TRBJ2-5; abundance: many; v_gene: TRBV7-9; CDR3nt: TGTGCCAGCAGCCGGACGACAGGGACCGAGACCCAGTACTTC; CDR3aa: CASSRTTGTETQYF
d_gene: NA; j_gene: TRBJ2-5; abundance: NA; v_gene: TRBV6-5; CDR3nt: TGTGCCAGCAGCTTTCCTCAGGGGCGAGAGACCCAGTACTTC; CDR3aa: CASSFPQGRETQYF
d_gene: NA; j_gene: TRBJ2-1; abundance: NA; v_gene: TRBV4-3; CDR3nt: TGCGCCAGCAGCCAAGGAGGTAGTCGTGAGCAGTTCTTC; CDR3aa: CASSQGGSREQFF
d_gene: NA; j_gene: TRBJ2-3; abundance: NA; v_gene: TRBV14; CDR3nt: TGTGCCAGCAGCCAAGATGAGAACAGGAGGAAAAGCACAGATACGCAGTATTTT; CDR3aa: CASSQDENRRKSTDTQYF
d_gene: TRBD1; j_gene: TRBJ2-2; abundance: NA; v_gene: TRBV10-3; CDR3nt: TGTGCCATCAGTGAGGCCGGGACAGGGAGAGAGGAGCTGTTTTTT; CDR3aa: CAISEAGTGREELFF
d_gene: NA; j_gene: TRBJ1-4; abundance: NA; v_gene: TRBV19; CDR3nt: TGTGCCAGTAGACTACAGGGTGCTAATGAAAAACTGTTTTTT; CDR3aa: CASRLQGANEKLFF
d_gene: TRBD1; j_gene: TRBJ2-1; abundance: once; v_gene: TRBV4-3; CDR3nt: TGCGCCAGCAGCCTCGGACAGGGGTACTACAATGAGCAGTTCTTC; CDR3aa: CASSLGQGYYNEQFF
d_gene: NA; j_gene: TRBJ2-1; abundance: NA; v_gene: TRBV11-2; CDR3nt: TGTGCCAGCAGCTTAGATGCGAGGCCGGGGGAGCAGTTCTTC; CDR3aa: CASSLDARPGEQFF
d_gene: TRBD1; j_gene: TRBJ1-2; abundance: NA; v_gene: TRBV10-2; CDR3nt: TGCGCCAGCAGGGGACAGAACTATGGCTACACCTTC; CDR3aa: CASRGQNYGYTF
d_gene: NA; j_gene: TRBJ2-2; abundance: NA; v_gene: TRBV2; CDR3nt: TGTGCCAGCACCCCTCCTAGTGGGGGCCTCACCGGGGAGCTGTTTTTT; CDR3aa: CASTPPSGGLTGELFF
d_gene: NA; j_gene: TRBJ2-7; abundance: NA; v_gene: TRBV9; CDR3nt: TGTGCCAGCAGCGTAGGACCCCGTGTGGACTCCTACGAGCAGTACTTC; CDR3aa: CASSVGPRVDSYEQYF
d_gene: NA; j_gene: TRBJ2-5; abundance: NA; v_gene: TRBV7-9; CDR3nt: TGTGCCAGCAGCCAATCGCGCAGGGGCGGGTGGGAGACCCAGTACTTC; CDR3aa: CASSQSRRGGWETQYF
d_gene: NA; j_gene: TRBJ2-7; abundance: NA; v_gene: TRBV27; CDR3nt: TGTGCCAGCAGCTCACAGGGTGTCGTTTACGAGCAGTACTTC; CDR3aa: CASSSQGVVYEQYF
d_gene: NA; j_gene: TRBJ2-5; abundance: NA; v_gene: TRBV9; CDR3nt: TGTGCCAGCAGCGTGGGGCCCGAAGAGACCCAGTACTTC; CDR3aa: CASSVGPEETQYF
d_gene: NA; j_gene: TRBJ2-2; abundance: NA; v_gene: TRBV3-1/TRBV3-2; CDR3nt: TGTGCCAGCAGTCAAGACTTAATCAGCCGTCCGAGAGTGGGGGAGCTGTTTTTT; CDR3aa: CASSQDLISRPRVGELFF
d_gene: NA; j_gene: TRBJ1-6; abundance: NA; v_gene: TRBV21-1; CDR3nt: TGTGCCAGCAGCAAAAGACAGCTTAGGTATAATTCACCCCTCCACTTT; CDR3aa: CASSKRQLRYNSPLHF